The rows below give T cell receptor beta chains drawn from one sample of a study of shared clonotypes between healthy human individuals. Method: immunoSEQ multiplex PCR; TCRdb's copy keeps in-frame clones and lacks some. The data show about 690,000 clones, about 90% seen once. The sequencing input was memory CD8+ T cells from PBMCs. The receptors come from a man aged 18 to 29 in good health. Some clones in this sample may be carry-over from other donors' samples. Each CDR3 is given with its conserved first and last residue. D genes are given only for firm matches. The size entry is marked missing in some rows and otherwise reads once, few, many or a size class.

D	V	size	J	CDR3	DNA
TRBD2	TRBV5-1	.	TRBJ2-3	CASTSTGLAGTDTQYF	TGCGCCAGCACCTCAACGGGACTAGCGGGCACAGATACGCAGTATTTT
TRBD1	TRBV28	.	TRBJ2-6	CASSWPQGTAKLSGANVLTF	TGTGCCAGCAGTTGGCCCCAGGGGACAGCCAAACTCTCTGGGGCCAACGTCCTGACTTTC
TRBD2	TRBV28	.	TRBJ2-7	CASSALAGVPTYEQYF	TGTGCCAGCAGTGCTCTAGCGGGAGTCCCCACCTACGAGCAGTACTTC
TRBD1	TRBV28	.	TRBJ1-5	CASSYRGPGQPQHF	TGTGCCAGCAGCTACAGGGGGCCAGGGCAGCCCCAGCATTTT
.	TRBV27	.	TRBJ2-7	CASSWGPAANEQYF	TGTGCCAGCAGTTGGGGCCCAGCGGCGAACGAGCAGTACTTC
TRBD2	TRBV11-2	.	TRBJ2-5	CASSSREGQETQYF	TGTGCCAGCAGCTCACGGGAGGGCCAAGAGACCCAGTACTTC
.	TRBV29-1	.	TRBJ1-2	CSVDGGAYGYTF	TGCAGCGTTGATGGAGGAGCTTATGGCTACACCTTC
.	TRBV27	.	TRBJ1-2	CASSLVAGAYGYTF	TGTGCCAGCAGTTTAGTTGCGGGGGCCTATGGCTACACCTTC
TRBD1	TRBV2	.	TRBJ1-4	CASSGGTGLTGKLFF	TGTGCCAGCAGTGGGGGGACAGGGTTAACTGGAAAACTGTTTTTT
TRBD2	TRBV4-1	.	TRBJ2-7	CASSQDWREGAYEQYF	TGCGCCAGCAGCCAAGATTGGCGGGAGGGTGCCTACGAGCAGTACTTC
.	TRBV27	.	TRBJ2-4	CASSPRPGYAKNIQYF	TGTGCCAGCAGTCCCCGCCCCGGCTACGCCAAAAACATTCAGTACTTC
.	TRBV5-4	.	TRBJ2-1	CASSLDGIRSYGEQFF	TGTGCCAGCAGCTTAGACGGGATTCGGTCCTATGGGGAGCAGTTCTTC
TRBD2	TRBV7-6	once	TRBJ2-3	CASSLDARGVSGRTDTQYF	TGTGCCAGCAGCTTAGACGCTCGGGGGGTTAGCGGGAGGACAGATACGCAGTATTTT
.	TRBV5-1	.	TRBJ2-1	CASSLNRAVSYNEQFF	TGCGCCAGCAGCTTGAATAGGGCGGTCTCCTACAATGAGCAGTTCTTC
.	TRBV7-9	.	TRBJ1-1	CASSTFGPKGNTEAFF	TGTGCCAGCAGTACCTTTGGGCCCAAGGGGAACACTGAAGCTTTCTTT
.	TRBV19	.	TRBJ1-1	CASNLGANPRKNTEAFF	TGTGCCAGTAACTTGGGGGCCAACCCGAGGAAGAACACTGAAGCTTTCTTT
.	TRBV5-8	.	TRBJ2-3	CASSFQGPPDTQYF	TGTGCCAGCAGCTTTCAGGGGCCCCCAGATACGCAGTATTTT
TRBD1	TRBV19	.	TRBJ1-5	CASRPGQGSQPQHF	TGTGCCAGTAGACCCGGACAGGGCTCCCAGCCCCAGCATTTT
.	TRBV27	.	TRBJ2-7	CASSFSFGQAYEQYF	TGTGCCAGCAGTTTTTCTTTTGGACAAGCCTACGAGCAGTACTTC
.	TRBV4-1	.	TRBJ2-3	CASSQAGRRTDTQYF	TGCGCCAGCAGCCAAGCGGGTCGGCGCACAGATACGCAGTATTTT
TRBD2	TRBV2	.	TRBJ2-7	CASKPSGRSSEQYF	TGTGCCAGCAAACCTAGCGGGAGGAGCTCCGAGCAGTACTTC
.	TRBV5-1	.	TRBJ2-2	CASSPGGAGELFF	TGCGCCAGCAGCCCTGGAGGGGCCGGGGAGCTGTTTTTT
.	TRBV19	once	TRBJ1-4	CASSPITLDDREKLFF	TGTGCCAGTAGTCCGATAACGTTGGATGATAGGGAAAAACTGTTTTTT
.	TRBV9	.	TRBJ1-1	CASSVGAGMGEAFF	TGTGCCAGCAGCGTAGGGGCAGGGATGGGTGAAGCTTTCTTT
TRBD1	TRBV4-1	.	TRBJ2-7	CASTQSTGQASYEQYF	TGCGCCAGCACCCAGTCGACGGGACAGGCCTCCTACGAGCAGTACTTC
.	TRBV2	.	TRBJ2-1	CASLKETPYNEQFF	TGTGCCAGCCTGAAGGAAACACCCTACAATGAGCAGTTCTTC
TRBD2	TRBV27	.	TRBJ2-3	CASSLYSPQREGTDTQYF	TGTGCCAGCAGTTTATACTCCCCCCAGCGGGAAGGTACAGATACGCAGTATTTT
.	TRBV28	.	TRBJ1-1	CASSLGGWSNTEAFF	TGTGCCAGCAGTTTAGGGGGTTGGTCGAACACTGAAGCTTTCTTT
TRBD2	TRBV15	.	TRBJ2-1	CATSRTSGRINEQFF	TGTGCCACCAGCAGGACTAGCGGGAGAATCAATGAGCAGTTCTTC
.	TRBV5-6	.	TRBJ1-6	CASSFGGGQIDSPLHF	TGTGCCAGCAGCTTTGGTGGGGGACAAATCGACTCACCCCTCCACTTT
.	TRBV10-1	.	TRBJ2-7	CAPLREKLYEQYF	TGCGCCCCTTTGAGGGAGAAACTGTACGAGCAGTACTTC
TRBD2	TRBV28	.	TRBJ2-1	CASSPWTSGDSYNEQFF	TGTGCCAGCAGTCCTTGGACTAGCGGAGACTCCTACAATGAGCAGTTCTTC
.	TRBV19	.	TRBJ1-5	CASTPGQLNQPQHF	TGTGCCAGTACCCCGGGGCAGTTAAATCAGCCCCAGCATTTT